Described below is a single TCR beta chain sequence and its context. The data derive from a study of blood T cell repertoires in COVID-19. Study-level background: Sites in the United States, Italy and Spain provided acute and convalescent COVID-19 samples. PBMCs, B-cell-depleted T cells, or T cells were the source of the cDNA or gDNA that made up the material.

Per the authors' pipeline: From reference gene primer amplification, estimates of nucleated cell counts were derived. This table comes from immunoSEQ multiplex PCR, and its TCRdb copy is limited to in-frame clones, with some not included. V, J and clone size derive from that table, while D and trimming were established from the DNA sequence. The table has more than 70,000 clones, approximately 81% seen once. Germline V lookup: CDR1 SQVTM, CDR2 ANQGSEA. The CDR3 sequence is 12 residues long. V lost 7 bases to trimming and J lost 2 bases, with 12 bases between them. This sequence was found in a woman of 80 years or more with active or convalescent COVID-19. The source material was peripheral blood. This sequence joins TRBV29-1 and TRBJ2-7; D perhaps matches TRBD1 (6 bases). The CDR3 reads CSARQEPYEQYF. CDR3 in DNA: TGCAGCGCTCGACAGGAGCCCTACGAGCAGTACTTC.